The 4 T cell receptor beta chains listed next were all sequenced from one sample in a study of glioma-infiltrating T cells after dendritic cell vaccination listed by TCRdb under 2016. Library creation used the immunoSEQ multiplex PCR assay. TCRdb obtained this table from immuneACCESS and retained in-frame rearrangements with V and J assigned. These tables miss some clones; where compared with another copy, unresolved V genes account for less than half of the shortfall, and the remainder is unexplained. The sample contains 95,000 or so clones, 85% to 90% of them found a single time. Less than 3% of the sample lies in the top ten. Specimen: blood, collected before dendritic cell vaccination. All receptors derive from a human donor with glioblastoma.

The genes are TRBV1 and TRBJ2-1; the D call of TRBD1 is as the table states it, not checked on the DNA. TRBV1 is marked as a pseudogene. CDR3 length: 22 residues. CDR3 protein: CTSSHRGMPVRQKGDGYNEQFF. CDR3 sequence (DNA): TGCACCAGCAGCCACCGAGGCATGCCCGTTCGACAGAAGGGGGACGGCTACAATGAGCAGTTCTTC.

The rearrangement links TRBV5-6 to TRBJ1-1, with D possibly TRBD1 on 5 matching bases. From germline, CDR1 is SGHDT and CDR2 YYEEEE. V was shortened by 2 bases and J by 1 base, with 9 bases between the two germline ends. The CDR3 loop spans 14 amino acids. CDR3 loop: CASSFPTGNTEAFF. The CDR3 DNA follows: TGTGCCAGCAGCTTCCCCACAGGGAACACTGAAGCTTTCTTT.

CDR3 nucleotides: TGTGCCAGCAGCTTAGATCGGGGGGGGCGGGGGAATGAGCAGTTCTTC. Its protein is CASSLDRGGRGNEQFF. The chain is built from TRBV11-3 and TRBJ2-1; 8 bases match TRBD2. The germline CDR1 and CDR2 sequences are SGHNT and YENEEA. The V and J ends lost 0 bases and 7 bases, in that order; junction bases with no gene match: 8. The CDR3 length is 16 residues.

CDR3 sequence: CASSVDRVGYTIYF. The DNA of the CDR3 is TGTGCCAGCAGCGTAGACAGGGTCGGATACACCATATATTTT. V gene TRBV9 combines with J gene TRBJ1-3; D possibly corresponds to TRBD1 (6 bases). There are 14 residues in the CDR3. Germline CDR1 SGDLS, CDR2 YYNGEE. Trimming removed 0 bases at V and 8 bases at J, with 12 bases between. The full variable domain, completed using reference TRBV9 and TRBJ1-3, is DSGVTQTPKHLITATGQRVTLRCSPRSGDLSVYWYQQSLDQGLQFLIQYYNGEERAKGNILERFSAQQFPDLHSELNLSSLELGDSALYFCASSVDRVGYTIYFGEGSWLTVV.